In its sample, the clone carrying this T cell receptor (beta chain) was seen many times. Its antigen is undetermined. Some clones are missing from TCRdb's copy, which holds only in-frame ones; the method was immunoSEQ multiplex PCR. Recorded here are about 30,000 clones, none singletons. This entry is derived from a study of T cells after posttransplantation cyclophosphamide. Whole-study findings and limits: Tissue-infiltrating T cells from skin or gut overlapped little with blood T cells.

V dropped 8 bases and J dropped 0 bases, with 11 bases sitting between them. This CDR3 is built from 14 residues. The germline V gene encodes CDR1 MNHEY and CDR2 SMNVEV (reference sequence). Material for sequencing was PBMCs. The receptor's source is a woman aged 55-69 years in good health, CMV-negative, and a related stem cell transplant donor. The genes are TRBV27 and TRBJ2-1, with unresolved D. The CDR3 region is CASGPASSYNEQFF. CDR3 DNA: TGTGCCAGCGGGCCCGCGAGCTCCTACAATGAGCAGTTCTTC.